This T cell receptor beta chain appears in the sequencing data of a study of blood T cell repertoires in COVID-19. Only in-frame clones appear in the TCRdb table, and some are missing; sequencing was by immunoSEQ multiplex PCR. Of about 73,000 clones in the sample, around 77% were seen once. Patients of the Seattle cohort, enrolled during active infection, were followed longitudinally. CDR1 is SGHDT and CDR2 is YYEEEE in the germline V gene. The CDR3 is 15 amino acids. With V trimmed by 0 bases and J by 5 bases, 3 bases remained unmatched. The TCR originated in a man aged 65 to 79 with COVID-19, enrolled during active disease. What was sequenced was peripheral blood. This chain links TRBV5-6 with TRBJ2-1; 9 nucleotides line up with TRBD2. CDR3 region: CASSLGGRADNEQFF. The CDR3 region has the DNA TGTGCCAGCAGCTTGGGCGGGAGGGCCGACAATGAGCAGTTCTTC.